Listed below are T cell receptor beta chains from one sample, sequenced in a study of T-cell memory formation after mild COVID-19. TCRdb reanalysed the 5' RACE reads using MiXCR and keeps one entry per CDR3 protein. The sample lists about 410,000 distinct CDR3 sequences, around 17% occurring once. Input material: PBMCs or a T cell subset sorted from them (not recorded which). Receptor source: a man younger than 35 who had mild COVID-19 (a few samples of this study predate the infection). Cell type and time point are not known. Both conserved end residues are part of each CDR3. The order of the fields is J gene, D gene, V gene, clone size, CDR3 protein, CDR3 DNA. A D gene is named only where the DNA matches it firmly. Clone size, where shown, is once, few, many, or a class for clones that have expanded.

>TRBJ1-2|NA|TRBV6-2/TRBV6-3|many
CASSQIRLPNYGYTF
TGTGCCAGCAGCCAAATCCGACTGCCTAACTATGGCTACACCTTC
>TRBJ2-3|NA|TRBV15|NA
CATSRSRLGGGSTTDTQYF
TGTGCCACCAGCAGGTCGAGGCTTGGCGGGGGCTCCACGACAGATACGCAGTATTTT
>TRBJ2-7|TRBD1|TRBV12-3/TRBV12-4|NA
CASSSTGKPYEQYF
TGTGCCAGCTCATCGACAGGGAAACCCTACGAGCAGTACTTC
>TRBJ1-1|NA|TRBV12-3/TRBV12-4|NA
CASVFPGRPEAFF
TGTGCCAGCGTTTTTCCTGGGCGTCCTGAAGCTTTCTTT
>TRBJ2-1|NA|TRBV6-5|few
CASTVAGGRVSEQFF
TGTGCCAGCACCGTCGCCGGGGGCAGGGTCAGTGAGCAGTTCTTC
>TRBJ1-1|NA|TRBV7-9|NA
CASRPGLSGEAFF
TGTGCCAGCAGGCCGGGTCTGTCGGGTGAAGCTTTCTTT
>TRBJ2-5|NA|TRBV15|few
CATSKSGLGETQYF
TGTGCCACCAGCAAAAGCGGCCTAGGGGAGACCCAGTACTTC
>TRBJ2-1|NA|TRBV7-3|NA
CASSQGGDTYNEQFF
TGTGCCAGCAGCCAGGGGGGGGACACCTACAATGAGCAGTTCTTC
>TRBJ2-5|NA|TRBV14|few
CASSHLGPQETQYF
TGTGCCAGCAGCCATCTGGGACCTCAAGAGACCCAGTACTTC
>TRBJ2-1|NA|TRBV9|few
CASSEGGAGYNEQFF
TGTGCCAGCAGCGAGGGGGGCGCAGGCTACAATGAGCAGTTCTTC
>TRBJ2-7|TRBD1|TRBV12-3/TRBV12-4|few
CASTMTGGALRAQYF
TGTGCCAGCACTATGACAGGGGGAGCCTTACGGGCGCAGTACTTC
>TRBJ1-2|NA|TRBV7-6|many
CASSAGYGYTF
TGTGCCAGCTCGGCTGGGTATGGCTACACCTTC
>TRBJ2-1|NA|TRBV5-1|few
CASSLFPNYEQFF
TGCGCCAGCAGCTTGTTCCCGAACTATGAGCAGTTCTTC
>TRBJ2-3|NA|TRBV27|NA
CASSTWTKDTQYF
TGTGCCAGCAGTACCTGGACGAAAGATACGCAGTATTTT
>TRBJ1-4|NA|TRBV6-5|NA
CASSDTGRSRLKLFF
TGTGCCAGCAGCGATACGGGACGGAGCCGTCTCAAACTGTTTTTT
>TRBJ1-1|TRBD1|TRBV5-1|many
CASSSGTGNTEAFF
TGCGCCAGCAGCTCCGGGACAGGGAACACTGAAGCTTTCTTT
>TRBJ2-1|NA|TRBV7-3|few
CASSSTGRNNNEQFF
TGTGCCAGCAGCTCAACGGGACGGAATAACAATGAGCAGTTCTTC
>TRBJ2-3|NA|TRBV12-3/TRBV12-4|NA
CASSPGGRNLLDTQYF
TGTGCCAGCAGTCCGGGTGGACGGAACTTGTTGGATACGCAGTATTTT
>TRBJ1-2|TRBD1|TRBV5-3|NA
CARAKGATTNYGYTF
TGTGCCAGGGCGAAGGGGGCAACGACTAACTATGGCTACACCTTC
>TRBJ2-4|TRBD2|TRBV20-1|few
CSARGRGGNIQYF
TGCAGTGCTAGAGGGCGGGGGGGAAACATTCAGTACTTC
>TRBJ2-2|NA|TRBV4-3|many
CASSQKLPLATSPGRLTGGELFF
TGCGCCAGCAGCCAAAAATTACCCCTGGCCACCTCTCCAGGGAGGTTAACGGGCGGGGAGCTGTTTTTT
>TRBJ1-4|NA|TRBV11-2|NA
CASSPRQWNEKLFF
TGTGCCAGCAGCCCTAGGCAGTGGAATGAAAAACTGTTTTTT
>TRBJ1-1|NA|TRBV7-3|many
CASSPGSNTEAFF
TGTGCCAGCAGCCCTGGATCGAACACTGAAGCTTTCTTT
>TRBJ2-3|NA|TRBV7-3|few
CASSQSSAADTQYF
TGTGCCAGCAGCCAATCTAGCGCCGCAGATACGCAGTATTTT
>TRBJ2-5|NA|TRBV5-1|NA
CASSYQGDPGAQYF
TGCGCCAGCAGCTACCAGGGCGATCCGGGGGCCCAGTACTTC
>TRBJ1-1|NA|TRBV5-4|NA
CASSRLTGTEAFF
TGTGCCAGCAGCCGCTTAACAGGGACTGAAGCTTTCTTT
>TRBJ1-5|TRBD1|TRBV4-1|NA
CASSPQGGAQPQHF
TGCGCCAGCAGCCCCCAGGGGGGGGCGCAGCCCCAGCATTTT
>TRBJ2-2|NA|TRBV5-1|few
CASSLVVAANTGELFF
TGCGCCAGCAGCCTGGTCGTAGCGGCGAACACCGGGGAGCTGTTTTTT
>TRBJ2-1|NA|TRBV11-2|NA
CASSLASPRTLVNEQFF
TGTGCCAGCAGCTTAGCCTCCCCTCGGACCTTAGTTAATGAGCAGTTCTTC
>TRBJ1-5|TRBD1|TRBV24-1|NA
CATSDRGQGDLPQHF
TGTGCCACCAGTGACCGTGGACAGGGCGACCTTCCCCAGCATTTT
>TRBJ1-1|TRBD1|TRBV29-1|NA
CSGSKITGGMGEAFF
TGCAGCGGATCGAAAATAACAGGGGGAATGGGGGAAGCTTTCTTT
>TRBJ1-3|TRBD1|TRBV9|NA
CASSGQGRGNTIYF
TGTGCCAGCAGCGGACAGGGAAGAGGAAACACCATATATTTT
>TRBJ1-1|NA|TRBV7-9|few
CASSPSTRGIQAFF
TGTGCCAGCAGCCCCTCCACTCGGGGAATTCAGGCTTTCTTT
>TRBJ2-1|NA|TRBV11-2|few
CASSPGWGSSYNEQFF
TGTGCCAGCAGTCCAGGTTGGGGGTCCTCCTACAATGAGCAGTTCTTC
>TRBJ2-2|NA|TRBV5-6|NA
CASSLMVGELFF
TGTGCCAGCAGCTTGATGGTTGGGGAGCTGTTTTTT
>TRBJ1-1|NA|TRBV30|NA
CAWGRNTEAFF
TGTGCCTGGGGGCGGAACACTGAAGCTTTCTTT
>TRBJ1-4|NA|TRBV5-5|NA
CASSLDRSSTNEKLFF
TGTGCCAGCAGCTTGGACAGATCATCAACTAATGAAAAACTGTTTTTT
>TRBJ2-3|NA|TRBV20-1|few
CSASNGGETDTQYF
TGCAGTGCTAGTAACGGGGGAGAAACAGATACGCAGTATTTT
>TRBJ2-5|NA|TRBV7-8|NA
CASSLGSIVAETQYF
TGTGCCAGCAGCTTAGGCTCAATCGTTGCAGAGACCCAGTACTTC
>TRBJ2-5|TRBD2|TRBV7-7|few
CASSRGGIGETQYF
TGTGCTAGCAGCCGCGGGGGAATAGGAGAGACCCAGTACTTC
>TRBJ2-2|NA|TRBV21-1|many
CASSTRDRGATGELFF
TGTGCCAGCAGCACCAGGGACAGGGGGGCCACCGGGGAGCTGTTTTTT
>TRBJ2-2|TRBD2|TRBV9|many
CASSGTSGGNTGELFF
TGTGCCAGCAGCGGAACTAGCGGGGGAAACACCGGGGAGCTGTTTTTT
>TRBJ2-7|NA|TRBV29-1|few
CSVEAGTYEQYF
TGCAGCGTTGAGGCAGGGACTTACGAGCAGTACTTC
>TRBJ2-3|NA|TRBV4-1|few
CASSQFVSTDTQYF
TGCGCCAGCAGCCAATTTGTTAGCACAGATACGCAGTATTTT
>TRBJ2-3|TRBD2|TRBV6-1|NA
CASFEWRGGTDTQYF
TGTGCCAGCTTCGAATGGCGGGGGGGCACAGATACGCAGTATTTT
>TRBJ1-5|NA|TRBV7-2|few
CASSQRTAQPQHF
TGTGCCAGCAGCCAGCGTACGGCTCAGCCCCAGCATTTT
>TRBJ2-2|NA|TRBV4-1|few
CASSQVRARTNTGELFF
TGCGCCAGCAGCCAAGTCAGGGCTAGAACGAACACCGGGGAGCTGTTTTTT
>TRBJ1-2|NA|TRBV4-1|NA
CASSQALAPGNGYTF
TGCGCCAGCAGCCAAGCTTTGGCGCCAGGGAATGGCTACACCTTC
>TRBJ2-7|TRBD2|TRBV7-2|NA
CASRAAGGAYEQYF
TGTGCCAGCAGGGCTGCGGGGGGCGCCTACGAGCAGTACTTC
>TRBJ2-1|NA|TRBV12-3/TRBV12-4|NA
CASSLSFKDEQFF
TGTGCCAGCAGTTTGTCTTTCAAGGACGAGCAGTTCTTC
>TRBJ2-3|TRBD2|TRBV7-9|NA
CASRGAGLAERRTDTQYF
TGTGCCAGCAGGGGAGCGGGACTAGCCGAGAGAAGAACAGATACGCAGTATTTT
>TRBJ1-1|NA|TRBV25-1|NA
CASTSDTLEAFF
TGTGCCAGCACCTCAGACACTCTCGAGGCTTTCTTT
>TRBJ1-3|NA|TRBV7-9|many
CASSRHIPSGNTIYF
TGTGCCAGCAGCCGTCACATCCCCTCTGGAAACACCATATATTTT
>TRBJ2-3|NA|TRBV20-1|NA
CSARAFGQPSTDTQYF
TGCAGTGCTAGAGCTTTTGGACAGCCAAGCACAGATACGCAGTATTTT
>TRBJ2-5|TRBD2|TRBV7-8|NA
CAIKRGLAVQETQYF
TGTGCCATCAAAAGGGGACTAGCTGTACAAGAGACCCAGTACTTC
>TRBJ2-3|TRBD2|TRBV5-5|NA
CASSGGLAVDTQYF
TGTGCCAGCAGCGGGGGACTAGCGGTAGATACGCAGTATTTT
>TRBJ2-2|TRBD2|TRBV6-1|NA
CASSVLGGGTGELFF
TGTGCCAGCAGTGTCCTCGGGGGGGGCACCGGGGAGCTGTTTTTT
>TRBJ2-3|NA|TRBV19|few
CASSEITSTDTQYF
TGTGCCAGTTCAGAAATAACTAGCACAGATACGCAGTATTTT
>TRBJ2-1|NA|TRBV7-9|NA
CASSLAGGAIPNYNEQFF
TGTGCCAGCAGCTTAGCGGGCGGGGCCATTCCAAACTACAATGAGCAGTTCTTC
>TRBJ1-1|NA|TRBV7-9|few
CASSLVNGIAEAFF
TGTGCCAGCAGCTTGGTTAACGGGATAGCTGAAGCTTTCTTT